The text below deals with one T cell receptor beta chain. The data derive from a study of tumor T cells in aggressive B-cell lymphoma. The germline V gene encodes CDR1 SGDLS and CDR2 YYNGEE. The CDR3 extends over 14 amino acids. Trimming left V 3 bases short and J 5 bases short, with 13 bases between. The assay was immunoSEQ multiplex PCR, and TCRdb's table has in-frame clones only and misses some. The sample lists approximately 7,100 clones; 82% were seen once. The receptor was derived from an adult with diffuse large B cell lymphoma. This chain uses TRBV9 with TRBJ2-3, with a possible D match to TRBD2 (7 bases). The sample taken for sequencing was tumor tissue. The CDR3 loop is CASSEGGYGDTQYF. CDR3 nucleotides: TGTGCCAGCAGCGAGGGGGGGTACGGAGATACGCAGTATTTT.